Detailed here is one T cell receptor (beta chain). Antigen: not known. This record comes from a study of T cells in localized non-small cell lung cancer. Findings and limits, study-wide: Exceeding tumor, uninvolved adjacent lung had the highest T cell clonality. Heterogeneity stays possible, as sequencing covered only one tumor region. Out of the top 100 tumor clones, a median 57 were seen in adjacent lung.

Assay: immunoSEQ multiplex PCR; the TCRdb copy retains only in-frame clones and omits some. The sample has roughly 24,000 clones; roughly 89% are singletons. V was trimmed by 3 bases and J by 3 bases, leaving 8 bases between them. The CDR3 covers 14 residues. Germline assignment: CDR1 MDHEN and CDR2 SYDVKM. The chain joins TRBV28 to TRBJ2-2, with D possibly called TRBD1 or TRBD2 (5 bases each). The input for sequencing was peripheral blood, taken before any cancer treatment. The sequence was collected from a man aged 35-69 years with stage I squamous cell lung carcinoma. CDR3 in amino acids: CASSFGTYTGELFF. DNA for the CDR3: TGTGCCAGCAGTTTTGGGACGTACACCGGGGAGCTGTTTTTT.